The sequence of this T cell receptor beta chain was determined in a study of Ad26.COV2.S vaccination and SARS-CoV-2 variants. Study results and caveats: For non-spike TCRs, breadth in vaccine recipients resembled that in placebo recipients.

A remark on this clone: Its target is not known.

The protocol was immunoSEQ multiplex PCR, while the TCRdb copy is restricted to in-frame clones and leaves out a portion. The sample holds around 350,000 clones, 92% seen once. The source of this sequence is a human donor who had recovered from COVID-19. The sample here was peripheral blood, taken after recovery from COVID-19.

The CDR3 DNA follows: TGTGCCAGCAGCGCCGGGACACACTCCTACGAGCAGTACTTC. Its translation: CASSAGTHSYEQYF. This chain uses TRBV9 with TRBJ2-7; maybe TRBD1 (6 bases). This CDR3 is built from 14 residues. V was shortened by 3 bases and J by 0 bases, with 10 bases between the two germline ends. CDR1 and CDR2 (germline): SGDLS, YYNGEE.